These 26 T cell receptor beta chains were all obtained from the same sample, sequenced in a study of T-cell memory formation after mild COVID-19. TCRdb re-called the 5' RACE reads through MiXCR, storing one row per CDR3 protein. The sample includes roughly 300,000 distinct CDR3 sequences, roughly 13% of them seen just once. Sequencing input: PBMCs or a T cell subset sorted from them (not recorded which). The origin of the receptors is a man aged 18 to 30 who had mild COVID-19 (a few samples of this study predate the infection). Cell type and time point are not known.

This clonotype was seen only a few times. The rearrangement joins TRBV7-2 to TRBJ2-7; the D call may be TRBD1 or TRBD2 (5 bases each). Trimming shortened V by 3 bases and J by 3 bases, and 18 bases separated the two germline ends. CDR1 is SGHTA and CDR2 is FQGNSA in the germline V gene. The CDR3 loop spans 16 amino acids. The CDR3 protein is CASSFRPGPGDYEQYF. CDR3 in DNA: TGTGCCAGCAGCTTCCGACCGGGGCCCGGGGACTACGAGCAGTACTTC.

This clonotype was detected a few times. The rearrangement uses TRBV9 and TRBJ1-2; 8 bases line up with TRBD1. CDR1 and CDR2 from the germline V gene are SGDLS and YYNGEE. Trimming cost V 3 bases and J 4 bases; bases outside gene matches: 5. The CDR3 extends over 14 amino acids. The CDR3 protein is CASSGSGGVYGYTF. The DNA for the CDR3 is TGTGCCAGCAGCGGTTCAGGGGGCGTCTATGGCTACACCTTC.

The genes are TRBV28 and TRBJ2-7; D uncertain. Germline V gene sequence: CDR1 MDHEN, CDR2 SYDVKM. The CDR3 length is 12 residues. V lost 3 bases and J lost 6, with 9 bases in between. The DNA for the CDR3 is TGTGCCAGCAGTTTCGGCCCGAGCGAGCAGTACGTC. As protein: CASSFGPSEQYV.

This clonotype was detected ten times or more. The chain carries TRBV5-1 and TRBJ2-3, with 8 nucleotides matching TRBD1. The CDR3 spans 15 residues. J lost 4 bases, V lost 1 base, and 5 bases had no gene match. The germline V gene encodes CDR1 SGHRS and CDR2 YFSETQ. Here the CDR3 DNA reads TGCGCCAGCAGCTTGCAGGGACAGGACCCAGATACGCAGTATTTT. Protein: CASSLQGQDPDTQYF.

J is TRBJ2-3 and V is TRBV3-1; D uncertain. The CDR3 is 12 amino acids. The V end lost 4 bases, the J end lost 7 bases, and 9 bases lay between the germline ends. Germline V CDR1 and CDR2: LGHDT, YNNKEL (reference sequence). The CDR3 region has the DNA TGTGCCAGCAGCCTAATAGAAAATACGCAGTATTTT. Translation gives CASSLIENTQYF.

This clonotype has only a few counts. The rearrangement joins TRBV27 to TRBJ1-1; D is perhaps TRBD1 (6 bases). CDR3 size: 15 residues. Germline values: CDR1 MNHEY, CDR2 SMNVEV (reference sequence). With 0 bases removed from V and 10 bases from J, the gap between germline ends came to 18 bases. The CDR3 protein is CASSLSPGESVGAFF. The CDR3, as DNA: TGTGCCAGCAGTTTATCCCCAGGGGAGTCGGTTGGAGCTTTCTTT.

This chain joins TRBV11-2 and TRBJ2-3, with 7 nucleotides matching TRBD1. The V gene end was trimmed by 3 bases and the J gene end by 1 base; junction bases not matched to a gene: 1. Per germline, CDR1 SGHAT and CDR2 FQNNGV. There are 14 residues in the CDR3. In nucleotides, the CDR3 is TGTGCCAGCAGCTTCACAGGGGGCACAGATACGCAGTATTTT. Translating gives CASSFTGGTDTQYF. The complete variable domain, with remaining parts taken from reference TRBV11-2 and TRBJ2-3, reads EAGVAQSPRYKIIEKRQSVAFWCNPISGHATLYWYQQILGQGPKLLIQFQNNGVVDDSQLPKDRFSAERLKGVDSTLKIQPAKLEDSAVYLCASSFTGGTDTQYFGPGTRLTVL.

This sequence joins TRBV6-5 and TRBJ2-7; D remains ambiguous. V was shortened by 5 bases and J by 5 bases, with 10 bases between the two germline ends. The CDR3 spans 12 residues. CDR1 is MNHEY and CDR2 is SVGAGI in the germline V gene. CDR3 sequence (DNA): TGTGCCAGCAGTCCCGGCGCCAACGAGCAGTACTTC. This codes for CASSPGANEQYF.

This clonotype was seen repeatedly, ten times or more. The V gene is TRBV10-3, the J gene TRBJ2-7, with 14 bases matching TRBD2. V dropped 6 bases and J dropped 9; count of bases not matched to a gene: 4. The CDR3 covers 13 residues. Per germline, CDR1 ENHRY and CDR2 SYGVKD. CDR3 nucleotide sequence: TGTGCCATCAGCCAAGGGACTAGCGGGGGGCAGTACTTC. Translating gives CAISQGTSGGQYF.

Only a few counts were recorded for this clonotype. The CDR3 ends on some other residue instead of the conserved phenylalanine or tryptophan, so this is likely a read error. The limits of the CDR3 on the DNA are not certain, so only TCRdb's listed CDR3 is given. This CDR3 reads CASSESQGTI. This chain links TRBV6-4 with TRBJ1-1. The CDR3 spans 10 residues, counting both ends. In germline, CDR1 is MRHNA, CDR2 SNTAGT.

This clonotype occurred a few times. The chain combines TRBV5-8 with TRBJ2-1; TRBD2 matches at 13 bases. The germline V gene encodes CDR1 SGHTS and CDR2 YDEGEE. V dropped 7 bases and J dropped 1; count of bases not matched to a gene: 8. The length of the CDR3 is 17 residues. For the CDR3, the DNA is TGTGCCAGCGCAGGACTAGCGGGGGTCCCATCCTACAATGAGCAGTTCTTC. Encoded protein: CASAGLAGVPSYNEQFF.

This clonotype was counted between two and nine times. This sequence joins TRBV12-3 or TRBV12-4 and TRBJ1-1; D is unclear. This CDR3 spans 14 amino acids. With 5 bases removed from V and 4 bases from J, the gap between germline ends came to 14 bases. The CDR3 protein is CASSQLGPVTEAFF. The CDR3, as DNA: TGTGCCAGCAGTCAATTGGGCCCAGTCACTGAAGCTTTCTTT.

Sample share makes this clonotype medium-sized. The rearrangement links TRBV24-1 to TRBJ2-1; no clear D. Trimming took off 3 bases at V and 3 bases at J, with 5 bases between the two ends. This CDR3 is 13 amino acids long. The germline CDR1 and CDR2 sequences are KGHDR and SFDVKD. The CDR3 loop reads CATSDRLYNEQFF. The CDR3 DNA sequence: TGTGCCACCAGTGATCGTCTCTACAATGAGCAGTTCTTC.

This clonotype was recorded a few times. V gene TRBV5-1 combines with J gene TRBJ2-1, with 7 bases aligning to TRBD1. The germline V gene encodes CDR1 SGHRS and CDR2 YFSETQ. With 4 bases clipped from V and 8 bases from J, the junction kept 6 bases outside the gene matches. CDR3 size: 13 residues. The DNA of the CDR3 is TGCGCCAGCAGCCCACAGGGGTGGGATGAGCAGTTCTTC. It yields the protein CASSPQGWDEQFF.

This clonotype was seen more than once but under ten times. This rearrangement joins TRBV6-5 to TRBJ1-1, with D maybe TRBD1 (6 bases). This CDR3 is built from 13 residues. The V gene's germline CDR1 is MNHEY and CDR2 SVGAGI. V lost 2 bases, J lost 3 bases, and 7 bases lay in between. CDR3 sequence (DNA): TGTGCCAGCAGTTACGGACAGCACACTGAAGCTTTCTTT. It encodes CASSYGQHTEAFF.

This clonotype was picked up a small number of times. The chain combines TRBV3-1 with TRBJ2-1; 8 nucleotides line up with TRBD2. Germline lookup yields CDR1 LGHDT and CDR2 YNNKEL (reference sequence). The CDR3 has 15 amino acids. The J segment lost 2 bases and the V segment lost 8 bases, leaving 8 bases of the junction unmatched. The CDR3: CASGGVSGAYNEQFF. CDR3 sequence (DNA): TGTGCCAGCGGGGGCGTTAGCGGGGCCTACAATGAGCAGTTCTTC.

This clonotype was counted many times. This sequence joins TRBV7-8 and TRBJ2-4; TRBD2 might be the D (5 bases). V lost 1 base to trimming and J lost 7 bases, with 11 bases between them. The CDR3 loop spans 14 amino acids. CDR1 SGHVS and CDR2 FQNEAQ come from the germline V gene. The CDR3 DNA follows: TGTGCCAGCAGCTTAGGTCGGACTTCTAACATTCAGTACTTC. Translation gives CASSLGRTSNIQYF.

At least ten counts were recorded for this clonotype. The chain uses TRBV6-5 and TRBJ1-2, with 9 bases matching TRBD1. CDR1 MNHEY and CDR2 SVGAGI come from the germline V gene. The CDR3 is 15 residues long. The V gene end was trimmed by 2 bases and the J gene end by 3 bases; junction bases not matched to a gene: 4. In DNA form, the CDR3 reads TGTGCCAGCAGTTACATGACAGGGGGGCACTATGGCTACACCTTC. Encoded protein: CASSYMTGGHYGYTF.

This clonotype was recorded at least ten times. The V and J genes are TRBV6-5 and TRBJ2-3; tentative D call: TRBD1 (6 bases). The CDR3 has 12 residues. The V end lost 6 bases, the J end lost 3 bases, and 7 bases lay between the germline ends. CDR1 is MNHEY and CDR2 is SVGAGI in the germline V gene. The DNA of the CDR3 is TGTGCCAGCAGGACAGGAACAGATACGCAGTATTTT. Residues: CASRTGTDTQYF.

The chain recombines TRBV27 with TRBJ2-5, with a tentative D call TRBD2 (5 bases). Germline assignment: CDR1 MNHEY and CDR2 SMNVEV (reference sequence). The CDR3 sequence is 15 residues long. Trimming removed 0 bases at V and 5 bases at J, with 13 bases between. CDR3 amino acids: CASSLSAGVLETQYF. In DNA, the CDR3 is TGTGCCAGCAGTTTATCGGCCGGGGTACTCGAGACCCAGTACTTC.

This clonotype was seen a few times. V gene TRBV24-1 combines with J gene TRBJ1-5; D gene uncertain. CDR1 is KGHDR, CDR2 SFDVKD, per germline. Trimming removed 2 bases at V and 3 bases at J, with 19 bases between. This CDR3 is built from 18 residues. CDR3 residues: CATSDSQDVWALNQPQHF. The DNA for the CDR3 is TGTGCCACCAGTGATTCCCAGGACGTATGGGCCCTCAATCAGCCCCAGCATTTT.

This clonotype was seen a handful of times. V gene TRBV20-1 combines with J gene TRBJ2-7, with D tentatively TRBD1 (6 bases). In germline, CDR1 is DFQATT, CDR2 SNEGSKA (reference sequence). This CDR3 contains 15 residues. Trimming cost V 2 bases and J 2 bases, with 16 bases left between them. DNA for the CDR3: TGCAGTGCTAGATATCGGACAGCTCCACCCTACGAGCAGTACTTC. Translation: CSARYRTAPPYEQYF.

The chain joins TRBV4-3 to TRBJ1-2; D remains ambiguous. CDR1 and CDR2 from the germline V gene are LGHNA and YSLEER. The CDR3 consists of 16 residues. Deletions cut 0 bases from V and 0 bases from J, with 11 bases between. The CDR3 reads CASSQDLGTANYGYTF. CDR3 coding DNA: TGCGCCAGCAGCCAAGATTTAGGCACAGCTAACTATGGCTACACCTTC.

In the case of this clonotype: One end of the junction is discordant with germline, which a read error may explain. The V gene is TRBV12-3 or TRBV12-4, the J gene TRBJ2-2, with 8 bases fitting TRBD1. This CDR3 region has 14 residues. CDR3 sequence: CASSLAQGAGELYF. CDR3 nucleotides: TGTGCCAGCAGTTTAGCGCAGGGGGCCGGGGAGCTGTATTTT.

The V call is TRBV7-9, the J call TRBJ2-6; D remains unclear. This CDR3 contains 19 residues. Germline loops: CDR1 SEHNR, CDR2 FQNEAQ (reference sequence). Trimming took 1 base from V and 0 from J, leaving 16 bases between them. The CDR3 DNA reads TGTGCCAGCAGCTTAGATAAGGGCCGGCGCCACTCTGGGGCCAACGTCCTGACTTTC. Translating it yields CASSLDKGRRHSGANVLTF.

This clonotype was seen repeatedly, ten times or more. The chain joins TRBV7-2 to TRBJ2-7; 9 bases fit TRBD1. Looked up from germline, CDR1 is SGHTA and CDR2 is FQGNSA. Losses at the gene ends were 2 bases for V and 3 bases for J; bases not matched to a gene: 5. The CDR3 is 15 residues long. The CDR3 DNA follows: TGTGCCAGCAGCTTAAGGACAGGGGTTATCTACGAGCAGTACGTC. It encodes CASSLRTGVIYEQYV.